This T cell receptor beta chain was observed in a study of cytomegalovirus exposure and HLA in healthy donors. V shed 0 bases and J 3 bases; nucleotides not matched to a gene: 2. In germline, CDR1 is MNHEY, CDR2 SVGAGI. This CDR3 region has 16 residues. PCR primers comprised 60 Vbeta and 13 Jbeta primers. Per the study methods: In a later analysis, the count reached some 73 million unique TCR beta chains, with approximately 10 million shared. TCRdb's copy holds only in-frame clones and misses some; the assay was immunoSEQ multiplex PCR. The V and J calls and clone size were taken over from that table, and D and trimming were inferred from the DNA. The data show around 130,000 clones, roughly 74% seen once.

This chain links TRBV6-5 with TRBJ2-1, with 10 positions matching TRBD2. This sequence was found in a woman aged 45-65 years in good health and CMV-seropositive. The sequenced material came from PBMCs. The DNA of the CDR3 is TGTGCCAGCAGTTACTCCCCTAGCGGGGGCTACAATGAGCAGTTCTTC. Protein product: CASSYSPSGGYNEQFF.